The next 19 T cell receptor beta chains were all read from a single sample in a study of molecular identifiers for immune sequencing clone quantification. TCRdb reanalysed the PCR reads using MiXCR and keeps one entry per CDR3 protein. Found here are some 93,000 distinct CDR3 sequences, roughly 23% of them singletons; the top ten hold more than 1%. Specimen: naive CD8+ T cells from blood, with Jurkat cell RNA spiked in. Indicated subset: FACS-sorted CD8+CD4-CCR7+CD45RA+ naive T cells. These receptors were taken from a human donor in good health. Some libraries in this study had Jurkat cell RNA spiked in.

This clonotype has a count of ten or more. J is TRBJ2-3 and V is TRBV27; possible D gene TRBD1, 5 bases. The CDR3 is made up of 15 amino acids. The V end lost 5 bases, the J end lost 11 bases, and 23 bases lay between the germline ends. CDR1 and CDR2 (germline): MNHEY, SMNVEV (reference sequence). The CDR3 sequence: CASSPPADAQGVQYF. The CDR3 bases are TGTGCCAGCAGTCCTCCAGCCGATGCCCAGGGTGTGCAGTATTTT.

The chain joins TRBV9 to TRBJ1-5; D gene ambiguous. Trimming shortened V by 3 bases and J by 4 bases, and 14 bases separated the two germline ends. The CDR3 contains 15 residues. Germline CDR1 is SGDLS and CDR2 is YYNGEE. This chain's CDR3 is CASSGSGVGNQPQHF. CDR3 nucleotide sequence: TGTGCCAGCAGCGGGAGCGGGGTGGGGAATCAGCCCCAGCATTTT.

The V and J genes are TRBV27 and TRBJ2-1; D call uncertain. The germline V gene has CDR1 MNHEY and CDR2 SMNVEV (reference sequence). Between the trimmed V and J ends, which lost 5 bases and 2 bases, there was a span of 7 bases. The CDR3 contains 13 residues. Written as DNA, the CDR3 is TGTGCCAGCAGTCCGTCCCCCTACAATGAGCAGTTCTTC. This sequence encodes CASSPSPYNEQFF.

This clonotype was observed a handful of times. This chain uses TRBV11-2 with TRBJ2-7, with 7 nucleotides matching TRBD1. Trimming at V came to 6 bases and at J to 2 bases, leaving 16 bases not matched to a gene. Per germline, CDR1 SGHAT and CDR2 FQNNGV. CDR3 length equals 17 residues. The CDR3 region is CASSTVPPTGPPYEQYF. The CDR3 DNA reads TGTGCCAGCAGTACTGTCCCACCGACAGGGCCCCCCTACGAGCAGTACTTC.

This clonotype has ten or more counts. The V and J genes are TRBV19 and TRBJ1-5; no clear D gene. With 3 bases removed from V and 1 base from J, the gap between germline ends came to 10 bases. The CDR3 is 15 amino acids. Germline loops: CDR1 LNHDA, CDR2 SQIVND (reference sequence). The CDR3 DNA sequence: TGTGCCAGTAGTATGGGGAGCAGGAGCAATCAGCCCCAGCATTTT. It specifies CASSMGSRSNQPQHF.

On this clonotype itself: A read error is possible here, since a much larger clone lies one base away. The chain couples TRBV4-2 to TRBJ1-5, with D tentatively TRBD1 (5 bases). V was cut by 4 bases and J by 3 bases, with 16 bases left in between. This CDR3 comprises 16 residues. In germline, CDR1 is LGHNA, CDR2 YNFKEQ. CDR3 in amino acids: CASSREQGEDNQPQHF. The CDR3 DNA is TGTGCCAGCAGCCGAGAGCAGGGAGAGGACAATCAGCCCCAGCATTTT.

This clonotype was detected many times. The genes are TRBV29-1 and TRBJ2-7; 7 bases are shared with TRBD1. The CDR3 length is 13 residues. V lost 7 bases, J lost 0 bases, and 6 bases stayed unmatched. Germline V CDR1 and CDR2: SQVTM, ANQGSEA. The CDR3 here is CSARDSSSYEQYF. In DNA form, the CDR3 reads TGCAGCGCCCGGGACAGTAGCTCCTACGAGCAGTACTTC.

This clonotype was counted ten times or more. This chain links TRBV19 with TRBJ2-3; tentatively, D is TRBD1 (6 bases). Germline values: CDR1 LNHDA, CDR2 SQIVND (reference sequence). Trimming removed 5 bases at V and 3 bases at J, with 9 bases between. The CDR3 length is 13 residues. In nucleotides, the CDR3 is TGTGCCAGTAGTGGGACAAGTACAGATACGCAGTATTTT. It codes for CASSGTSTDTQYF.

This clonotype was observed many times. The J gene is TRBJ1-1, the V gene TRBV5-4; maybe TRBD1 (6 bases). Germline-derived CDR1 and CDR2 are SGHNT and YYREEE (reference sequence). Trimming removed 2 bases at V and 1 base at J, with 9 bases between. CDR3 size: 14 residues. CDR3 loop: CASSLRTENTEAFF. CDR3 DNA: TGTGCCAGCAGCTTACGGACAGAGAACACTGAAGCTTTCTTT.

The CDR3 DNA is TGTGCCAGCAGCTCCAGAGGGACTCCGAGGGAGACCCAGTACTTC. Encoded protein: CASSSRGTPRETQYF. The J gene is TRBJ2-5, the V gene TRBV13, with a weak D call TRBD2 (6 bases). V lost 4 bases, J lost 5 bases, and 17 bases lay in between. This CDR3 is built from 15 residues. Per germline, CDR1 PRHDT and CDR2 FYEKMQ (reference sequence).

The gene calls are TRBV7-3 and TRBJ2-1; 8 bases are shared with TRBD2. The CDR3 has 15 residues. Germline-derived CDR1 and CDR2 are SGHTA and FQGTGA. The V segment lost 5 bases and the J segment 9 bases; nucleotides outside the gene matches: 12. CDR3 protein: CASSLGLVDHSEQFF. CDR3 DNA sequence: TGTGCCAGCAGCCTGGGACTAGTCGACCACTCTGAGCAGTTCTTC.

This clonotype was recorded a few times. The V gene is TRBV5-6, the J gene TRBJ2-7, with D unresolved. Germline V CDR1 and CDR2: SGHDT, YYEEEE. Trimming left V 0 bases short and J 1 base short, with 8 bases between. This CDR3 is 14 amino acids long. The CDR3 nucleotides read TGTGCCAGCAGCTTGGAGGTGGGATCCTACGAGCAGTACTTC. Amino acids: CASSLEVGSYEQYF. Drawing the rest from reference TRBV5-6 and TRBJ2-7, the complete variable domain is DAGVTQSPTHLIKTRGQQVTLRCSPKSGHDTVSWYQQALGQGPQFIFQYYEEEERQRGNFPDRFSGHQFPNYSSELNVNALLLGDSALYLCASSLEVGSYEQYFGPGTRLTVT.

This clonotype was seen at least ten times. J is TRBJ2-3 and V is TRBV20-1; 11 bases map to TRBD2. CDR3 length: 16 residues. V lost 0 bases and J lost 5; bases outside the gene matches: 7. Germline CDR1 and CDR2: DFQATT and SNEGSKA (reference sequence). Here the CDR3 DNA reads TGCAGTGCTAGAGATATTAGCGGGGGGGCCTTAGATACGCAGTATTTT. It specifies CSARDISGGALDTQYF.

The chain is built from TRBV12-3 or TRBV12-4 and TRBJ2-1; the match to TRBD1 covers 9 bases. Trimming removed 5 bases from V and 5 bases from J; junction bases left unmatched: 7. The CDR3 runs to 15 residues. The CDR3 sequence: CASSGRDRVNNEQFF. DNA of the CDR3: TGTGCCAGCAGTGGCCGGGACAGGGTTAACAATGAGCAGTTCTTC.

This clonotype was found many times. The chain employs TRBV6-2 or TRBV6-3 and TRBJ1-4, with TRBD1 as a possible D gene (6 bases). Trimming removed 4 bases at V and 13 bases at J, with 16 bases between. CDR1 is MNHEY, CDR2 SVGEGT, per germline. The CDR3 is 13 amino acids. In DNA, the CDR3 is TGTGCCAGCAGTTTCTTCGGACAGCAGCCACTGTTTTTT. Its protein is CASSFFGQQPLFF.

The chain carries TRBV19 and TRBJ2-7; perhaps TRBD2 as D (5 bases). This CDR3 region has 14 residues. V was trimmed by 5 bases and J by 3 bases, leaving 14 bases between them. Looked up from germline, CDR1 is LNHDA and CDR2 is SQIVND (reference sequence). The chain's CDR3 is CASSPAESGYEQYF. DNA for the CDR3: TGTGCCAGTAGTCCTGCGGAGAGCGGCTACGAGCAGTACTTC.

This clonotype was detected ten times or more. The rearrangement links TRBV28 to TRBJ2-3; the match to TRBD2 covers 11 bases. Unmatched junction bases numbered 4, after V lost 6 bases and J lost 2 bases. This CDR3 is built from 15 residues. Per the germline V gene, CDR1 is MDHEN and CDR2 is SYDVKM. The CDR3 region is CASSVTSGDTDTQYF. The DNA of the CDR3 is TGTGCCAGCAGCGTGACTAGCGGGGACACAGATACGCAGTATTTT.

V usage is TRBV12-5 and J usage is TRBJ1-6, with D unclear. V was pared by 10 bases and J by 5 bases, with 15 bases between. The CDR3 sequence is 14 residues long. CDR1 LGHNT and CDR2 FRNRAP come from the germline V gene. The chain's CDR3 is CANLRALHNSPLHF. In nucleotides, the CDR3 is TGTGCTAACTTGAGGGCATTGCATAATTCACCCCTCCACTTT.

This clonotype came up many times. As DNA, the CDR3 is TGTGCCAGCAGCCCACCTATGGGGGAGCGCTCAGATACGCAGTATTTT. Its translation: CASSPPMGERSDTQYF. The V and J genes are TRBV11-2 and TRBJ2-3, with D possibly being TRBD1 or TRBD2 (5 bases each). Trimming took off 5 bases at V and 4 bases at J, with 19 bases between the two ends. The CDR3 has 16 amino acids. The germline V gene has CDR1 SGHAT and CDR2 FQNNGV.